The source of this T cell receptor (beta chain) is a study of control samples from healthy donors and cancer patients. Generated by immunoSEQ multiplex PCR, the TCRdb table keeps only in-frame clones and is missing some. This table has about 130,000 clones, around 90% appearing once. There are 13 residues in the CDR3. V was clipped by 0 bases and J by 3 bases, with 4 bases between them. Germline V lookup: CDR1 SGHAT, CDR2 FQNNGV. This receptor was identified in a man in his late teens or twenties in good health. The sequenced sample consisted of blood. The V gene is TRBV11-2, the J gene TRBJ2-3, with D hard to call. The CDR3 nucleotides are TGTGCCAGCAGCTTAGACCTTACAGATACGCAGTATTTT. It specifies CASSLDLTDTQYF. Full variable domain (remainder filled in from reference TRBV11-2 and TRBJ2-3): EAGVAQSPRYKIIEKRQSVAFWCNPISGHATLYWYQQILGQGPKLLIQFQNNGVVDDSQLPKDRFSAERLKGVDSTLKIQPAKLEDSAVYLCASSLDLTDTQYFGPGTRLTVL.